This TCR beta chain was identified during a study of cytomegalovirus exposure and HLA in healthy donors. Across the study: Unique TCR beta sequences numbering around 110 million came from around 180 million T cells in an earlier analysis. General study results and limits: According to a later analysis, donors in an Asian-associated ancestry cluster reportedly had fewer N-insertions than the approximately 670-donor mean. CMV serostatus was the only immune exposure information that was available.

Primers: 60 Vbeta forward and 13 Jbeta reverse. Here immunoSEQ multiplex PCR was the method, and the copy in TCRdb shows in-frame clones only, minus some. The table shows some 150,000 clones, with approximately 77% occurring only once. Germline assignment: CDR1 LGHNT and CDR2 FRNRAP. The CDR3 totals 16 residues. V lost 1 base and J lost 4; bases outside the gene matches: 6. This clone was picked up one time. What it binds is not known. The clonotype comes from a woman aged 45-65 years in good health and CMV-seronegative. The V call is TRBV12-5, the J call TRBJ1-5, with 8 bases identical to TRBD1. The source material was PBMCs. CDR3 amino acids: CASGLGGQGLNQPQHF. The DNA of the CDR3 is TGTGCTAGTGGTTTGGGCGGACAGGGACTAAATCAGCCCCAGCATTTT.